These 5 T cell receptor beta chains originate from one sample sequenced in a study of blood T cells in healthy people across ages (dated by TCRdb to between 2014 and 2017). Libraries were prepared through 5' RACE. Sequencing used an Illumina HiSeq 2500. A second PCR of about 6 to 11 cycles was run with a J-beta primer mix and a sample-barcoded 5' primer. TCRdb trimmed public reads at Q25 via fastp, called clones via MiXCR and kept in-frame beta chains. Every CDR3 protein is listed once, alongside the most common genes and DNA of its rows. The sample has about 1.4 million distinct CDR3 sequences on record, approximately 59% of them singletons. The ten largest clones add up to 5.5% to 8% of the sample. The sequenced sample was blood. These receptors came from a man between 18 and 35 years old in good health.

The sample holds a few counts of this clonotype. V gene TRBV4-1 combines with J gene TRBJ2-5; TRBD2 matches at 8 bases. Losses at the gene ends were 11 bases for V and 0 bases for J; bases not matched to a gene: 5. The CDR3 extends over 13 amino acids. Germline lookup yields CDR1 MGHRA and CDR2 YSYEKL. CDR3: CASRGGNQETQYF. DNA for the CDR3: TGCGCCTCCCGGGGGGGAAACCAAGAGACCCAGTACTTC.

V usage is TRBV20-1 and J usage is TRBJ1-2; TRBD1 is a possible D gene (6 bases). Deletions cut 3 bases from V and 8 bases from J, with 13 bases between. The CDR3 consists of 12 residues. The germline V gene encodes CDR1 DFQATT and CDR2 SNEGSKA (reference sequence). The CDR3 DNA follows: TGCAGTGCTAGTAGCAGGGGAGGCGGCTACACCTTC. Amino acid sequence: CSASSRGGGYTF.

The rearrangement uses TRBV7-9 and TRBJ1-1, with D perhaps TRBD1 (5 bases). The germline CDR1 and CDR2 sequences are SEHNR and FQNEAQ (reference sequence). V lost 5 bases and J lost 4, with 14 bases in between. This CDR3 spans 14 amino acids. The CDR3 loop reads CASSHGRGGTEAFF. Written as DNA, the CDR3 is TGTGCCAGCAGCCACGGACGCGGGGGCACTGAAGCTTTCTTT.

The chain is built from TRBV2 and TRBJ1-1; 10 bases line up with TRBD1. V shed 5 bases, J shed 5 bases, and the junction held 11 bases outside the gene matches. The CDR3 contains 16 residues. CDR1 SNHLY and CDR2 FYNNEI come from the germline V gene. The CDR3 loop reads CASSPRGTGVWTEAFF. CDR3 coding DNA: TGTGCCAGCAGTCCCCGGGGGACAGGGGTATGGACTGAAGCTTTCTTT.

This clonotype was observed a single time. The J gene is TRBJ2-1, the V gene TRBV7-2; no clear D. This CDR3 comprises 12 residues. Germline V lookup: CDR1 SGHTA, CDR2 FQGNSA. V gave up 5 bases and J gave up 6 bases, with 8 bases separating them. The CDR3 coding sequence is TGTGCCAGCAGCGGATATAGCAATGAGCAGTTCTTC. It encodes CASSGYSNEQFF.